This TCR beta chain stems from a study of T-cell memory formation after mild COVID-19. Study results and limitations: The pre-infection memory compartment contained some responding clones, suggesting cross-reactive memory joined. Clones contracting across day 15 to 85 had a balanced CD4/CD8 profile; later expanding clones leaned CD4+.

Germline V lookup: CDR1 SGHRS, CDR2 YFSETQ. The CDR3 is 17 amino acids. V gave up 2 bases and J gave up 0 bases, with 15 bases separating them. This clonotype was seen many times. Its antigen is undetermined. MiXCR, run by TCRdb on the 5' RACE reads, gives a single entry per CDR3 protein. The sample includes 150,000 to 200,000 distinct CDR3 sequences, roughly 13% seen only once; the top ten take approximately 3.3%. The V and J genes are TRBV5-1 and TRBJ1-3; D is ambiguous. Specimen: PBMCs or a T cell subset sorted from them (not recorded which). This receptor was obtained from a man between 18 and 29 years old who had mild COVID-19 (a few samples of this study predate the infection). Cell type and time point are not known. Written as DNA, the CDR3 is TGCGCCAGCAGCTTTTCGCCTCTAAGCGGCTCTGGAAACACCATATATTTT. It is translated as CASSFSPLSGSGNTIYF.